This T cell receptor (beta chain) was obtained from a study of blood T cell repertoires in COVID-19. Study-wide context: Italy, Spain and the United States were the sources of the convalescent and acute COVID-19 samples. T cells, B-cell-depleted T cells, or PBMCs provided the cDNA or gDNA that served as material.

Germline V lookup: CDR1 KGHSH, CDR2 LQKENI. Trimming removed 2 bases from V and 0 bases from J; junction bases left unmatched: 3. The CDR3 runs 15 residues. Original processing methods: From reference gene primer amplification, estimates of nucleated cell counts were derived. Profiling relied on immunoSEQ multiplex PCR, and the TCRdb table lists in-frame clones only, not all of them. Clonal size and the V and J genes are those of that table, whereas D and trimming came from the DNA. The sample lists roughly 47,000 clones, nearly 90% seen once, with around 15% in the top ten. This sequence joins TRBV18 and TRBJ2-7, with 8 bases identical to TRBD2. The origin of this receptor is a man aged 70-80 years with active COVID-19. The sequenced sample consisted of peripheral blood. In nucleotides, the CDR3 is TGTGCCAGCTCACCAATAGCGGGGAGCTCCTACGAGCAGTACTTC. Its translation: CASSPIAGSSYEQYF.